This passage covers 2 T cell receptor beta chains from one sample sequenced in a study of T-cell memory formation after mild COVID-19. TCRdb used MiXCR to reprocess the 5' RACE reads, holding one entry per CDR3 protein. Of about 260,000 distinct CDR3 sequences in the sample, roughly 8% are singletons; the top ten hold 22%. Specimen: PBMCs or a T cell subset sorted from them (not recorded which). The receptors stem from a man aged 18 to 29 who had mild COVID-19 (a few samples of this study predate the infection). Cell type and time point are not known.

Turning to this clonotype: A much bigger clone sits one base away, suggesting this may be a read error. This chain joins TRBV7-3 and TRBJ2-2; 9 bases align to TRBD1. With V trimmed by 4 bases and J by 4 bases, 4 bases remained unmatched. In germline, CDR1 is SGHTA, CDR2 FQGTGA. This CDR3 has 15 residues. The chain's CDR3 is CASSSGTGFTGELFF. CDR3 sequence (DNA): TGTGCCAGCAGCTCCGGGACAGGGTTCACCGGGGAGCTGTTTTTT.

In its sample, this clonotype was seen a few times. In DNA form, the CDR3 reads TGTGCCAGCAGCCCGCATGGGACAGATACGCAGTATTTT. Translating gives CASSPHGTDTQYF. This chain uses TRBV4-2 with TRBJ2-3; D gene uncertain. The CDR3 covers 13 residues. Per germline, CDR1 LGHNA and CDR2 YNFKEQ. V lost 4 bases and J lost 3, with 8 bases in between.